Following are 21 T cell receptor beta chains from one sample sequenced in a study of cytomegalovirus exposure and HLA in healthy donors. The PCR had 60 Vbeta and 13 Jbeta primers. Sequencing used immunoSEQ multiplex PCR; TCRdb keeps in-frame clones, though not all of them. The data show roughly 110,000 clones, with around two thirds seen just once and approximately 2% held by the top ten. Sequencing input: PBMCs. These receptors were collected from a human donor in good health.

The chain has TRBV29-1 and TRBJ1-2; 9 bases are a match to TRBD1. The junction had 7 bases not matched to a gene; V was cut back by 3 bases and J by 8 bases. Germline V lookup: CDR1 SQVTM, CDR2 ANQGSEA. This CDR3 is 13 amino acids long. CDR3 in DNA: TGCAGCGTTGATTTGGACAGGGGCCGGGGCTACACCTTC. Encoded protein: CSVDLDRGRGYTF.

This chain links TRBV5-4 with TRBJ2-1, with D unresolved. The CDR3 spans 16 residues. V lost 4 bases and J lost 0, with 14 bases in between. Germline loops: CDR1 SGHNT, CDR2 YYREEE (reference sequence). The CDR3 DNA reads TGTGCCAGCAGCCCCCTAGGAGTAGGCTCCTACAATGAGCAGTTCTTC. It yields the protein CASSPLGVGSYNEQFF.

The CDR3 DNA reads TGCGCCAGCAGCAAGGGACAGGGTGGCTATGGCTACACCTTC. Its protein product is CASSKGQGGYGYTF. This chain joins TRBV4-3 and TRBJ1-2; 9 bases align to TRBD1. The CDR3 sequence is 14 residues long. CDR1 LGHNA and CDR2 YSLEER come from the germline V gene. J was trimmed by 4 bases and V by 5 bases; bases with no gene match: 5.

The chain has TRBV19 and TRBJ1-2; D gene unclear. V was trimmed by 0 bases and J by 2 bases, leaving 7 bases between them. The CDR3 loop spans 14 amino acids. Per germline, CDR1 LNHDA and CDR2 SQIVND (reference sequence). The CDR3, as DNA: TGTGCCAGTAGTATAGATGTACTCAACTATGGCTACACCTTC. Its translation: CASSIDVLNYGYTF.

V usage is TRBV5-4 and J usage is TRBJ2-2, with TRBD1 matching 7 bases. The J segment lost 6 bases and the V segment lost 3 bases, leaving 11 bases of the junction unmatched. Germline values: CDR1 SGHNT, CDR2 YYREEE (reference sequence). This CDR3 is built from 16 residues. This chain's CDR3 is CASSSEDRSMAGELFF. The CDR3 DNA follows: TGTGCCAGCAGCTCGGAGGACAGGTCCATGGCCGGGGAGCTGTTTTTT.

The genes are TRBV5-1 and TRBJ2-5, with TRBD2 matching over 10 bases. V shed 4 bases and J 5 bases; nucleotides not matched to a gene: 11. This CDR3 is 16 amino acids long. Per the germline V gene, CDR1 is SGHRS and CDR2 is YFSETQ. CDR3 coding DNA: TGCGCCAGCAGCCCCCAAACTAGCGGGAATTCGGAGACCCAGTACTTC. It translates to CASSPQTSGNSETQYF.

The chain carries TRBV7-2 and TRBJ2-3, with 8 positions matching TRBD2. Looked up from germline, CDR1 is SGHTA and CDR2 is FQGNSA. V lost 1 base to trimming and J lost 3 bases; unmatched junction nucleotides: 6. This CDR3 region has 16 residues. CDR3: CASSLGSGGNTDTQYF. CDR3 DNA sequence: TGTGCCAGCAGCTTAGGAAGCGGGGGTAATACAGATACGCAGTATTTT.

The V gene is TRBV4-2, the J gene TRBJ2-5, with D maybe TRBD2 (7 bases). CDR1 LGHNA and CDR2 YNFKEQ come from the germline V gene. This CDR3 contains 13 residues. V was shortened by 4 bases and J by 5 bases, with 11 bases between the two germline ends. DNA for the CDR3: TGTGCCAGCAGCCCCGAGGGGGGGGAGACCCAGTACTTC. As protein: CASSPEGGETQYF.

This sequence joins TRBV7-2 and TRBJ1-5; TRBD1 might be the D (6 bases). The CDR3 length is 14 residues. V was clipped by 5 bases and J by 5 bases, with 13 bases between them. Germline CDR1 and CDR2: SGHTA and FQGNSA. The CDR3 here is CASSQTGGHQPQHF. CDR3 sequence (DNA): TGTGCCAGCAGCCAGACAGGCGGTCATCAGCCCCAGCATTTT.

J is TRBJ1-5 and V is TRBV10-3, with a weak D call TRBD1 (5 bases). CDR1 is ENHRY, CDR2 SYGVKD, per germline. There are 16 residues in the CDR3. V was trimmed by 2 bases and J by 1 base, leaving 12 bases between them. CDR3 loop: CAISEGTGGSNQPQHF. CDR3 nucleotide sequence: TGTGCCATCAGTGAGGGGACGGGGGGGAGCAATCAGCCCCAGCATTTT.

V gene TRBV28 combines with J gene TRBJ1-4; 7 bases are shared with TRBD1. V gave up 5 bases and J gave up 6 bases; unmatched junction bases: 9. CDR1 MDHEN and CDR2 SYDVKM come from the germline V gene. The CDR3 has 15 amino acids. The CDR3 nucleotides read TGTGCCAGCAGTCCCTCAGGGGGTCGGGATGAAAAACTGTTTTTT. It encodes CASSPSGGRDEKLFF.

This clone was detected only a few times. The chain recombines TRBV18 with TRBJ2-5; 9 positions agree with TRBD1. V shed 2 bases, J shed 4 bases, and the junction held 8 bases outside the gene matches. Per the germline V gene, CDR1 is KGHSH and CDR2 is LQKENI. The CDR3 is made up of 16 amino acids. The CDR3, as DNA: TGTGCCAGCTCACCAGGGCGGACAGGGGCGGGAGAGACCCAGTACTTC. As protein: CASSPGRTGAGETQYF. Full variable domain (missing parts from reference TRBV18 and TRBJ2-5): NAGVMQNPRHLVRRRGQEARLRCSPMKGHSHVYWYRQLPEEGLKFMVYLQKENIIDESGMPKERFSAEFPKEGPSILRIQQVVRGDSAAYFCASSPGRTGAGETQYFGPGTRLLVL.

As to this clone: One end of the junction varies from germline; a read error may be responsible. This rearrangement joins TRBV7-7 to TRBJ1-2, with a weak D call TRBD1 (6 bases). The CDR3 is made up of 12 amino acids. Germline V lookup: CDR1 SSHAT, CDR2 FNYEAQ (reference sequence). CDR3 sequence reads: CASSPTGFGYTF. The DNA of the CDR3 is TGTGCTAGCAGTCCCACAGGGTTTGGCTACACCTTC.

The J gene is TRBJ2-2, the V gene TRBV5-1; weak D call: TRBD1 (6 bases). The CDR3 has 16 amino acids. The germline CDR1 and CDR2 sequences are SGHRS and YFSETQ. V lost 3 bases and J lost 4, with 16 bases in between. CDR3 nucleotide sequence: TGCGCCAGCAGCTCTAAAACCGGGACATCCACCGGGGAGCTGTTTTTT. Encoded protein: CASSSKTGTSTGELFF.

V is TRBV5-6 and J is TRBJ2-5; D is uncertain. In germline, CDR1 is SGHDT, CDR2 YYEEEE. This CDR3 contains 12 residues. V lost 5 bases and J 0 bases, leaving 5 bases between the germline ends. Here the CDR3 reads CASSPDQETQYF. The CDR3 region has the DNA TGTGCCAGCAGTCCAGACCAAGAGACCCAGTACTTC. Full variable domain (outside the CDR3, taken from reference TRBV5-6 and TRBJ2-5): DAGVTQSPTHLIKTRGQQVTLRCSPKSGHDTVSWYQQALGQGPQFIFQYYEEEERQRGNFPDRFSGHQFPNYSSELNVNALLLGDSALYLCASSPDQETQYFGPGTRLLVL.

The chain uses TRBV6-5 and TRBJ1-2, with unresolved D. Germline lookup yields CDR1 MNHEY and CDR2 SVGAGI. The CDR3 has 12 residues. Trimming left V 6 bases short and J 8 bases short, with 13 bases between. The CDR3 bases are TGTGCCAGCAGGGACTTGGACGGCGGCTACACCTTC. Translated, it gives CASRDLDGGYTF.

The V gene is TRBV6-6, the J gene TRBJ2-5; D is perhaps TRBD2 (6 bases). Germline V CDR1 and CDR2: MNHNY, SVGAGI (reference sequence). CDR3 length equals 15 residues. The germline V and J ends were trimmed by 1 base and 2 bases, with 11 bases remaining between them. This CDR3 reads CASSYWRGTQETQYF. CDR3 nucleotides: TGTGCCAGCAGTTACTGGAGGGGAACGCAAGAGACCCAGTACTTC.

This chain connects TRBV19 to TRBJ2-4; TRBD1 agrees at 11 bases. V gave up 7 bases and J gave up 5 bases; unmatched junction bases: 4. The CDR3 contains 14 residues. Germline V CDR1 and CDR2: LNHDA, SQIVND (reference sequence). CDR3 protein: CASKRTGGQNIQYF. DNA for the CDR3: TGTGCCAGTAAGCGGACAGGGGGCCAAAACATTCAGTACTTC.

This clone has only a few counts. The chain has TRBV6-6 and TRBJ2-3, with D uncertain. This CDR3 is built from 12 residues. V lost 5 bases and J lost 8, with 11 bases in between. The germline V gene has CDR1 MNHNY and CDR2 SVGAGI (reference sequence). The CDR3 region has the DNA TGTGCCAGCAGTCCTGCGCGAACTACGCAGTATTTT. Residues: CASSPARTTQYF.

This sequence joins TRBV6-1 and TRBJ1-1, with D perhaps matching TRBD1 (6 bases). CDR1 MNHNS and CDR2 SASEGT come from the germline V gene. The CDR3 runs to 15 residues. Between the trimmed V and J ends, which lost 6 bases and 1 base, there was a span of 15 bases. CDR3 sequence (DNA): TGTGCCAGCAGGCCTCCGCGGACAGCGAACACTGAAGCTTTCTTT. It translates to CASRPPRTANTEAFF.

The chain links TRBV27 to TRBJ2-7, with a possible D match to TRBD2 (6 bases). Germline lookup yields CDR1 MNHEY and CDR2 SMNVEV (reference sequence). The CDR3 covers 15 residues. V lost 3 bases, J lost 2 bases, and 14 bases lay in between. The CDR3 sequence is CASSLGGTSTYEQYF. In nucleotides, the CDR3 is TGTGCCAGCAGTTTGGGTGGGACTTCTACCTACGAGCAGTACTTC.